These 5 T cell receptor beta chains share one sample of origin, sequenced in a study of lymphopenia after photon versus proton radiotherapy. Sequencing used immunoSEQ multiplex PCR; TCRdb keeps in-frame clones, though not all of them. The sample has about 40,000 clones, about 82% seen once. The material was peripheral blood, obtained from a patient treated with proton-based radiotherapy. The source is a woman in her 70s with pancreatic cancer. Some clones in this sample may be carry-over from other donors' samples.

This clone was found a few times. J is TRBJ1-3 and V is TRBV9; D possibly corresponds to TRBD1 (5 bases). This CDR3 spans 15 amino acids. Looked up from germline, CDR1 is SGDLS and CDR2 is YYNGEE. Deletions cut 1 base from V and 2 bases from J, with 10 bases between. The CDR3 region has the DNA TGTGCCAGCAGCGTACGTGGGGGTGCTGGAAACACCATATATTTT. Protein sequence: CASSVRGGAGNTIYF.

This chain uses TRBV28 with TRBJ2-7; no clear D gene. This CDR3 comprises 11 residues. Per germline, CDR1 MDHEN and CDR2 SYDVKM. V lost 9 bases to trimming and J lost 5 bases, with 11 bases between them. CDR3: CASPFGHEQYF. The DNA for the CDR3 is TGTGCCAGTCCCTTCGGGCACGAGCAGTACTTC.

This clone was seen a few times. This chain connects TRBV6-1 to TRBJ1-5; possibly TRBD1 for D (5 bases). This CDR3 contains 15 residues. The germline CDR1 and CDR2 sequences are MNHNS and SASEGT. Trimming took off 2 bases at V and 3 bases at J, with 11 bases between the two ends. The CDR3 sequence: CASSEFGGYNQPQHF. CDR3 in DNA: TGTGCCAGCAGTGAATTCGGGGGGTACAATCAGCCCCAGCATTTT.

The V gene is TRBV5-4, the J gene TRBJ2-1; D is uncertain. The ends were cut back, 3 bases at V and 9 bases at J, with 7 bases in the middle. The CDR3 loop spans 11 amino acids. From germline, CDR1 is SGHNT and CDR2 YYREEE (reference sequence). CDR3 sequence (DNA): TGTGCCAGCAGCTCGATAAGTGAGCAGTTCTTC. Amino acids: CASSSISEQFF.

The chain links TRBV5-4 to TRBJ2-1; D is ambiguous. V was cut by 2 bases and J by 2 bases, with 14 bases left in between. Looked up from germline, CDR1 is SGHNT and CDR2 is YYREEE (reference sequence). The CDR3 totals 16 residues. CDR3 bases: TGTGCCAGCAGCTTAGGCTCGCGGACCCCCTACAATGAGCAGTTCTTC. Protein product: CASSLGSRTPYNEQFF.